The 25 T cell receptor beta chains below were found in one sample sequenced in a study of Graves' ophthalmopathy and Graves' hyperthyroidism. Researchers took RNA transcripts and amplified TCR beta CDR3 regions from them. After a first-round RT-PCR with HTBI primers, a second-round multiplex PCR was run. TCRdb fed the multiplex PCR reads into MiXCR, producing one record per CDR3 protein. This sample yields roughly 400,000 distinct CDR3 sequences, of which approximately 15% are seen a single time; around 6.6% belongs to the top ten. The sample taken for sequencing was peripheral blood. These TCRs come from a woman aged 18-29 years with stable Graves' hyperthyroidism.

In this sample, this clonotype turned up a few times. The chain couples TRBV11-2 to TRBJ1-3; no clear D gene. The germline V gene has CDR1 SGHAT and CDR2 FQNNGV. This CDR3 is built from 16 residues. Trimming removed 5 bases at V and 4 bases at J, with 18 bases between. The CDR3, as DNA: TGTGCCAGCAGCGGGCGGGTCGTCCGAGAAGGAAACACCATATATTTT. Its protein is CASSGRVVREGNTIYF.

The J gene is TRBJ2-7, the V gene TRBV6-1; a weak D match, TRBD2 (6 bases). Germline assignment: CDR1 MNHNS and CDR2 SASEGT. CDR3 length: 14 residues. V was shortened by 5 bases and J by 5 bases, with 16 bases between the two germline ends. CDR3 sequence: CASSQTNRRDEQYF. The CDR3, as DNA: TGTGCCAGCAGTCAGACCAACCGGAGGGACGAGCAGTACTTC.

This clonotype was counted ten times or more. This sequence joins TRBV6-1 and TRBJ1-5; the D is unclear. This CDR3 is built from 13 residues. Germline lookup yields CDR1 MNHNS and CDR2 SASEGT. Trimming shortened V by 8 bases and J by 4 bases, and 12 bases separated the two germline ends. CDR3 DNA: TGTGCCAGCGGCGAACTGTTGAATCAGCCCCAGCATTTT. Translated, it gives CASGELLNQPQHF.

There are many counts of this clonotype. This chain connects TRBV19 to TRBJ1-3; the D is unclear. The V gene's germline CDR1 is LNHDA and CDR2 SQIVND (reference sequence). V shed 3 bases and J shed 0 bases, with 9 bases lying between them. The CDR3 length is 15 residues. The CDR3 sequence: CASSIPGYSGNTIYF. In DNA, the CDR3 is TGTGCCAGTAGTATCCCGGGATACTCTGGAAACACCATATATTTT. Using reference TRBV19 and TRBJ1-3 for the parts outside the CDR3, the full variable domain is DGGITQSPKYLFRKEGQNVTLSCEQNLNHDAMYWYRQDPGQGLRLIYYSQIVNDFQKGDIAEGYSVSREKKESFPLTVTSAQKNPTAFYLCASSIPGYSGNTIYFGEGSWLTVV.

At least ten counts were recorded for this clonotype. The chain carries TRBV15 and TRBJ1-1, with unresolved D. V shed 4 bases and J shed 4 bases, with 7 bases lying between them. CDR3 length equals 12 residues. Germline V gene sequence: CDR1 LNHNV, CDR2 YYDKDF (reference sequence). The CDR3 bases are TGTGCCACCAGCAACTGGGGCACTGAAGCTTTCTTT. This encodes CATSNWGTEAFF.

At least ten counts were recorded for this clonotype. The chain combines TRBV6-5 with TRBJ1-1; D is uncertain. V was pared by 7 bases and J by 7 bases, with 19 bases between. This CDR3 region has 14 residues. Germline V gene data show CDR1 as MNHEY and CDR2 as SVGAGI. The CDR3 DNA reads TGTGCCAGCACCCCCACTCGTAAGGTTAGTGAAGCTTTCTTT. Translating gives CASTPTRKVSEAFF.

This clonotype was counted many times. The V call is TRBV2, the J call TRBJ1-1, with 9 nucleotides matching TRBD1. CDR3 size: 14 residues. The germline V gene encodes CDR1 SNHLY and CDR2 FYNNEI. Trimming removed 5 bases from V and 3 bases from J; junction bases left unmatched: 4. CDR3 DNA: TGTGCCAGCAGTCTACAGGGGGCCGACACTGAAGCTTTCTTT. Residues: CASSLQGADTEAFF.

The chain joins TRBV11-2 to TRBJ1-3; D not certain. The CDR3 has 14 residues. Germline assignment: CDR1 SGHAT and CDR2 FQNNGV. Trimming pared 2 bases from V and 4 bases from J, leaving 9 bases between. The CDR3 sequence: CASSLNDGGNTIYF. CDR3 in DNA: TGTGCCAGCAGCTTAAACGACGGCGGAAACACCATATATTTT.

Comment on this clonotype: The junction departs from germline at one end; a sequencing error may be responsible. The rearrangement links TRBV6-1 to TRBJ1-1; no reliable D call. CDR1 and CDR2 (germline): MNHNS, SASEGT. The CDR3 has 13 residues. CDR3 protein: CASSEAGNTEASF. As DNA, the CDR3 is TGTGCCAGCAGTGAAGCAGGAAACACTGAAGCTTCCTTT.

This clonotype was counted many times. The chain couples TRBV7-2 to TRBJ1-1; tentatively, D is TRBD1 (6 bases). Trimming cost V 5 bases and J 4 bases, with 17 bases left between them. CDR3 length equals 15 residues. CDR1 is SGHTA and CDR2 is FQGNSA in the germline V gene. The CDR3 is CASSTYLQGSTEAFF. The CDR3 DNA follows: TGTGCCAGCAGCACATACTTACAGGGAAGCACTGAAGCTTTCTTT.

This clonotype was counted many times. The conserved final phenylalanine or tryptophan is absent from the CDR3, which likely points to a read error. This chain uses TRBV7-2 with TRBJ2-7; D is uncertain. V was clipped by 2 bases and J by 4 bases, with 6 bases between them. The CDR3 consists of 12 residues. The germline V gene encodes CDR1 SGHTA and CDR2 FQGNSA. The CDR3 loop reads CASSLSSYEQYL. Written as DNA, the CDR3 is TGTGCCAGCAGCTTATCTAGTTACGAGCAGTACCTC.

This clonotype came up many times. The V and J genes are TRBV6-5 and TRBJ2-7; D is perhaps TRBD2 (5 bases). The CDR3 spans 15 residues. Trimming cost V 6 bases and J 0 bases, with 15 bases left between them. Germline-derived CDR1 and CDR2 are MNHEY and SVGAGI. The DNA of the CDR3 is TGTGCCAGCAGGCAGCTAGCCAGAGCCTCCTACGAGCAGTACTTC. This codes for CASRQLARASYEQYF.

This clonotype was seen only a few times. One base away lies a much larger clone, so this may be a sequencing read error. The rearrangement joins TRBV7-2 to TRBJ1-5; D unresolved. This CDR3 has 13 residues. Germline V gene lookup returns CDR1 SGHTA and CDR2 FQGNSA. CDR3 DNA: TGTGTCAGCAGCTTAATACGTGATCAGCCCCAGCATTTT. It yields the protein CVSSLIRDQPQHF.

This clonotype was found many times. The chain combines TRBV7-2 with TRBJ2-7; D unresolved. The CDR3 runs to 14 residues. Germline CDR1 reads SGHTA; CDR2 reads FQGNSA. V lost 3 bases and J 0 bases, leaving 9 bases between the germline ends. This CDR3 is CASSLGHASYEQYF. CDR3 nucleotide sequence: TGTGCCAGCAGCTTGGGTCATGCCTCCTACGAGCAGTACTTC.

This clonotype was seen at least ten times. The CDR3 coding sequence is TGCAGTGCTAGAGGTCCCATCTTGGGATCTCAAGAGACCCAGTACTTC. Translated: CSARGPILGSQETQYF. The V and J genes are TRBV20-1 and TRBJ2-5; D is unresolved. This CDR3 is 16 amino acids long. Trimming removed 1 base at V and 2 bases at J, with 17 bases between. Germline V gives CDR1 DFQATT, CDR2 SNEGSKA (reference sequence).

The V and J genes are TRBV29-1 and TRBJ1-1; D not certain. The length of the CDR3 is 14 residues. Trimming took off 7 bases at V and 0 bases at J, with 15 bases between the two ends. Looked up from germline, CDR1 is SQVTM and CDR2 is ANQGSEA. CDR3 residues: CSAVGLHMNTEAFF. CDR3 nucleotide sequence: TGCAGCGCCGTAGGACTCCATATGAACACTGAAGCTTTCTTT.

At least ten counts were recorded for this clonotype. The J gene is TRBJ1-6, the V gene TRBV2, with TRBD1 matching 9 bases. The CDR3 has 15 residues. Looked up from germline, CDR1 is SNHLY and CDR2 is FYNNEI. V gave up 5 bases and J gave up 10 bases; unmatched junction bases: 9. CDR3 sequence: CASSHRTGVVSPLHF. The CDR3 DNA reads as TGTGCCAGCAGTCATAGGACAGGGGTGGTATCACCCCTCCACTTT. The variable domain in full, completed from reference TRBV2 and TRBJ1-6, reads EPEVTQTPSHQVTQMGQEVILRCVPISNHLYFYWYRQILGQKVEFLVSFYNNEISEKSEIFDDQFSVERPDGSNFTLKIRSTKLEDSAMYFCASSHRTGVVSPLHFGNGTRLTVT.

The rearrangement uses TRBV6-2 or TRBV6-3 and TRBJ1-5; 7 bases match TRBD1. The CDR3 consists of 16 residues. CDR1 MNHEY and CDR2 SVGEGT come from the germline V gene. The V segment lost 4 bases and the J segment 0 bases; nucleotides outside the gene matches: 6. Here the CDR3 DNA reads TGTGCCAGCAGTTCAACAGGGGCGGGTAGCAATCAGCCCCAGCATTTT. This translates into CASSSTGAGSNQPQHF.

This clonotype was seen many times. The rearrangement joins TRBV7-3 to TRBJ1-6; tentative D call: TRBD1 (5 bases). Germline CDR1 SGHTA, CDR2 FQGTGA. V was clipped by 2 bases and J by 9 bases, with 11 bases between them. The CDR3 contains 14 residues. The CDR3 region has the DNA TGTGCCAGCAGCTTAGCGGCAGGGCCTTCACCCCTCCACTTT. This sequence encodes CASSLAAGPSPLHF. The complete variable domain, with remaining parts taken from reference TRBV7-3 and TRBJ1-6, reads GAGVSQTPSNKVTEKGKYVELRCDPISGHTALYWYRQSLGQGPEFLIYFQGTGAADDSGLPNDRFFAVRPEGSVSTLKIQRTERGDSAVYLCASSLAAGPSPLHFGNGTRLTVT.

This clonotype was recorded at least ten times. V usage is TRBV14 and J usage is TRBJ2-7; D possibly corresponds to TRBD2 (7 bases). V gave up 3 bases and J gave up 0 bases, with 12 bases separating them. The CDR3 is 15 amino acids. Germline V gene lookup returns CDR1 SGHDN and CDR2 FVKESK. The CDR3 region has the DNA TGTGCCAGCAGCCAGGGGGGGCCTAGCTCCTACGAGCAGTACTTC. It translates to CASSQGGPSSYEQYF.

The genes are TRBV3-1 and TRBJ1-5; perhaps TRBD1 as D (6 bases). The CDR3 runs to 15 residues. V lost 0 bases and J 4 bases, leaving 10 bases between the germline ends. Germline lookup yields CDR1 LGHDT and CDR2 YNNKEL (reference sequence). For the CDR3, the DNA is TGTGCCAGCAGCCAAGAGGGCAGGGGAAATCAGCCCCAGCATTTT. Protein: CASSQEGRGNQPQHF. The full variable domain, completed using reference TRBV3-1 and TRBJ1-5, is DTAVSQTPKYLVTQMGNDKSIKCEQNLGHDTMYWYKQDSKKFLKIMFSYNNKELIINETVPNRFSPKSPDKAHLNLHINSLELGDSAVYFCASSQEGRGNQPQHFGDGTRLSIL.

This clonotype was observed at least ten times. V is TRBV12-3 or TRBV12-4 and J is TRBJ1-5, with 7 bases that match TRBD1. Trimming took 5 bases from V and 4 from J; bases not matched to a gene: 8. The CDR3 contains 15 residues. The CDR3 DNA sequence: TGTGCCAGCAGTGGCCCCCGCAGGGGGAATCAGCCCCAGCATTTT. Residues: CASSGPRRGNQPQHF.

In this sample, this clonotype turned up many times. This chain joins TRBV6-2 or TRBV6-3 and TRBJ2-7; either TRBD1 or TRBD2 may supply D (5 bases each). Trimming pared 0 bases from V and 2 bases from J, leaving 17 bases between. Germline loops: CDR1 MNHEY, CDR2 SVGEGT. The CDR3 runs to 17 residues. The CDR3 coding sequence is TGTGCCAGCAGTTACTCGTCTGAGGGGCCTGGAGCCTACGAGCAGTACTTC. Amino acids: CASSYSSEGPGAYEQYF.

This CDR3 is CATGLSSYEQYF. The CDR3 nucleotides read TGTGCCACAGGACTTAGCTCCTACGAGCAGTACTTC. This rearrangement joins TRBV2 to TRBJ2-7; D may be TRBD2 (5 bases). Germline CDR1 and CDR2: SNHLY and FYNNEI. Trimming removed 10 bases at V and 0 bases at J, with 10 bases between. The CDR3 totals 12 residues.

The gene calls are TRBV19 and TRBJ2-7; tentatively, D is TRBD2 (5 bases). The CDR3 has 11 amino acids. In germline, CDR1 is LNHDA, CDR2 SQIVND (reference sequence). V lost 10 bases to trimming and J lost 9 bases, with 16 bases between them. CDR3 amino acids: CATGETFGQYF. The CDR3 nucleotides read TGTGCCACCGGGGAGACTTTTGGGCAGTACTTC.